The present entry profiles one T cell receptor (beta chain) with its context. This sample was included in a study of blood T cell repertoires in COVID-19. On the study more broadly: From the United States, Italy and Spain came samples of acute and convalescent COVID-19.

In the original analysis: Nucleated cell counts were estimated from reference gene primer amplification. Sequenced by immunoSEQ multiplex PCR; TCRdb stores in-frame clones only, minus some. V and J calls and clone size are as listed in that table; D and trimming were resolved from the DNA. The sample has about 260,000 clones, approximately 86% seen once; the top ten hold around 2.2%. Trimming took off 5 bases at V and 7 bases at J, with 11 bases between the two ends. In germline, CDR1 is LNHDA, CDR2 SQIVND (reference sequence). The CDR3 consists of 13 residues. This clonotype was sampled from a woman aged 50 to 60 who had recovered from COVID-19. The sample taken for sequencing was peripheral blood. The V and J genes are TRBV19 and TRBJ1-4, with D possibly TRBD1 on 5 matching bases. The CDR3 loop reads CASSSLRVEKLFF. CDR3 bases: TGTGCCAGTAGTTCCCTCAGGGTTGAAAAACTGTTTTTT.